Reported below is one T cell receptor (beta chain). One junction end does not reproduce the germline sequence, and a read error may be involved. The data were obtained in a study of T cells in localized non-small cell lung cancer. The germline CDR1 and CDR2 sequences are MNHNY and SVGAGI (reference sequence). The CDR3 is made up of 14 amino acids. Clones were sequenced by immunoSEQ multiplex PCR, and TCRdb holds only the in-frame ones, with some missing. The sample includes roughly 30,000 clones, about 90% of them seen just once. The TCR sequence derives from a woman aged 18 to 50 with stage I lung adenocarcinoma. Material: peripheral blood, obtained before any cancer treatment. The chain is built from TRBV6-6 and TRBJ2-7; 8 bases map to TRBD2. CDR3 sequence (DNA): TGTGCCAGCAGTGAGCGGACTAGCTCCAACGAGCAGTACTTC. This translates into CASSERTSSNEQYF.